This T cell receptor beta chain originates from a study of blood T cell repertoires in COVID-19. Study information: COVID-19 samples from acute and convalescent phases originated in the United States, Italy and Spain.

V lost 7 bases, J lost 0 bases, and 12 bases lay in between. Germline-derived CDR1 and CDR2 are MNHEY and SVGAGI. The length of the CDR3 is 14 residues. The method was immunoSEQ multiplex PCR; TCRdb's version includes in-frame clones alone and lacks a portion of them. Of approximately 300,000 clones listed, under 85% are singletons. This chain connects TRBV6-5 to TRBJ1-1; D perhaps matches TRBD1 (6 bases). What was sequenced was peripheral blood. The sequence derives from a human donor with COVID-19, enrolled during active disease. The donor label of this sample is uncertain. The CDR3 DNA reads as TGTGCCAGCACCCCGACAGGCATGAACACTGAAGCTTTCTTT. It is translated as CASTPTGMNTEAFF.